Listed below are T cell receptor beta chains from one sample, sequenced in a study of cytomegalovirus exposure and HLA in healthy donors. Produced via immunoSEQ multiplex PCR; TCRdb's table is partial and in-frame only. This table has 150,000 or so clones, around 80% appearing once. The sequenced sample consisted of PBMCs. Receptor source: a woman in her thirties or forties in good health and CMV-seronegative. CDR3s include the opening cysteine and the closing phenylalanine or tryptophan. Fields, in order: J gene, V gene, clone size, D gene, CDR3 protein, CDR3 DNA. The D gene is left open where the match is weak. Expanded clones get a size class; other rows say once, few or many, or leave the size out.

j_gene: TRBJ2-5; v_gene: TRBV13; abundance: -; d_gene: TRBD2; CDR3aa: CASSLVGAGDPYQETQYF; CDR3nt: TGTGCCAGCAGCCTGGTCGGAGCGGGGGACCCGTACCAAGAGACCCAGTACTTC
j_gene: TRBJ2-3; v_gene: TRBV4-1; abundance: -; d_gene: -; CDR3aa: CASSQDAATDTQYF; CDR3nt: TGCGCCAGCAGCCAAGATGCGGCCACAGATACGCAGTATTTT
j_gene: TRBJ1-2; v_gene: TRBV6-5; abundance: -; d_gene: -; CDR3aa: CASSRGPSPGYGYTF; CDR3nt: TGTGCCAGCAGCCGCGGGCCCAGCCCCGGCTATGGCTACACCTTC
j_gene: TRBJ1-2; v_gene: TRBV19; abundance: -; d_gene: -; CDR3aa: CASSIGRDYGYTF; CDR3nt: TGTGCCAGTAGTATAGGCCGGGACTATGGCTACACCTTC
j_gene: TRBJ2-4; v_gene: TRBV27; abundance: -; d_gene: -; CDR3aa: CASSLWGVLPGEAKNIQYF; CDR3nt: TGTGCCAGCAGTCTTTGGGGGGTGCTCCCGGGTGAAGCCAAAAACATTCAGTACTTC
j_gene: TRBJ1-1; v_gene: TRBV30; abundance: -; d_gene: TRBD1; CDR3aa: CAWSATGGITEAFF; CDR3nt: TGTGCCTGGAGTGCTACAGGGGGCATCACTGAAGCTTTCTTT
j_gene: TRBJ2-1; v_gene: TRBV6-5; abundance: -; d_gene: TRBD2; CDR3aa: CASSLGLAGVGNEQFF; CDR3nt: TGTGCCAGCAGTTTGGGACTAGCGGGAGTAGGCAATGAGCAGTTCTTC
j_gene: TRBJ2-5; v_gene: TRBV5-6; abundance: -; d_gene: TRBD1; CDR3aa: CASSSGGQGGETQYF; CDR3nt: TGTGCCAGCAGCTCTGGGGGACAGGGCGGAGAGACCCAGTACTTC
j_gene: TRBJ2-7; v_gene: TRBV6-1; abundance: -; d_gene: TRBD1; CDR3aa: CASSVGQGVTYEQYF; CDR3nt: TGTGCCAGCAGTGTAGGACAGGGGGTTACCTACGAGCAGTACTTC
j_gene: TRBJ2-3; v_gene: TRBV5-1; abundance: -; d_gene: -; CDR3aa: CASSVRGVYTDTQYF; CDR3nt: TGCGCCAGCAGCGTCAGGGGCGTTTACACAGATACGCAGTATTTT
j_gene: TRBJ2-7; v_gene: TRBV30; abundance: -; d_gene: TRBD2; CDR3aa: CAWSAGLAGGEQYF; CDR3nt: TGTGCCTGGAGCGCAGGACTAGCGGGAGGCGAGCAGTACTTC
j_gene: TRBJ1-2; v_gene: TRBV4-1; abundance: -; d_gene: TRBD1; CDR3aa: CASSQDRGTGHSAGYTF; CDR3nt: TGCGCCAGCAGCCAAGATCGTGGGACAGGGCACAGTGCTGGCTACACCTTC
j_gene: TRBJ2-1; v_gene: TRBV11-2; abundance: -; d_gene: TRBD2; CDR3aa: CASSLGRTSGAAYNEQFF; CDR3nt: TGTGCCAGCAGCTTAGGGAGGACTAGCGGGGCCGCCTACAATGAGCAGTTCTTC
j_gene: TRBJ2-3; v_gene: TRBV9; abundance: -; d_gene: TRBD2; CDR3aa: CASSASGDRTDTQYF; CDR3nt: TGTGCCAGCAGCGCCAGCGGGGATCGCACAGATACGCAGTATTTT
j_gene: TRBJ2-5; v_gene: TRBV6-1; abundance: -; d_gene: TRBD1; CDR3aa: CASSELGQGVMKQYF; CDR3nt: TGTGCCAGCAGTGAATTGGGACAGGGAGTAATGAAGCAGTACTTC
j_gene: TRBJ1-6; v_gene: TRBV28; abundance: -; d_gene: TRBD1; CDR3aa: CASGAGGSPLHF; CDR3nt: TGTGCCAGCGGGGCAGGGGGATCACCCCTCCACTTT
j_gene: TRBJ2-1; v_gene: TRBV30; abundance: -; d_gene: TRBD1; CDR3aa: CAWSVLEGTGGPEQFF; CDR3nt: TGTGCCTGGAGTGTCCTCGAGGGTACAGGGGGTCCTGAGCAGTTCTTC
j_gene: TRBJ2-5; v_gene: TRBV6-5; abundance: -; d_gene: -; CDR3aa: CASSPRVLTQETQYF; CDR3nt: TGTGCCAGCAGCCCGAGGGTTCTCACTCAAGAGACCCAGTACTTC
j_gene: TRBJ2-1; v_gene: TRBV7-2; abundance: -; d_gene: TRBD2; CDR3aa: CASSLVGGRAPYNEQFF; CDR3nt: TGTGCCAGCAGCTTAGTTGGCGGGAGGGCCCCCTACAATGAGCAGTTCTTC
j_gene: TRBJ2-2; v_gene: TRBV7-9; abundance: -; d_gene: TRBD1; CDR3aa: CAPGQSNTGELFF; CDR3nt: TGTGCTCCGGGACAGTCGAACACCGGGGAGCTGTTTTTT
j_gene: TRBJ1-1; v_gene: TRBV21-1; abundance: once; d_gene: -; CDR3aa: CASSKEGKQGAFF; CDR3nt: TGTGCCAGCAGCAAAGAGGGAAAGCAGGGAGCTTTCTTT
j_gene: TRBJ2-2; v_gene: TRBV2; abundance: -; d_gene: -; CDR3aa: CASSDGSSNTGELFF; CDR3nt: TGTGCCAGCAGTGATGGCAGTTCGAACACCGGGGAGCTGTTTTTT
j_gene: TRBJ2-7; v_gene: TRBV5-5; abundance: -; d_gene: TRBD2; CDR3aa: CASSLAASGMTYEQYF; CDR3nt: TGTGCCAGCAGCTTGGCCGCTAGCGGGATGACCTACGAGCAGTACTTC
j_gene: TRBJ2-2; v_gene: TRBV5-1; abundance: few; d_gene: -; CDR3aa: CASSLAAVNTGELFF; CDR3nt: TGCGCCAGCAGCTTGGCAGCGGTAAACACCGGGGAGCTGTTTTTT
j_gene: TRBJ2-2; v_gene: TRBV5-6; abundance: -; d_gene: -; CDR3aa: CASSFLRGGELFF; CDR3nt: TGTGCCAGCAGCTTCTTGCGCGGTGGGGAGCTGTTTTTT
j_gene: TRBJ1-2; v_gene: TRBV6-1; abundance: few; d_gene: TRBD1; CDR3aa: CASSEGTGQSYGYTF; CDR3nt: TGTGCCAGCAGTGAGGGAACGGGACAGTCCTATGGCTACACCTTC
j_gene: TRBJ2-3; v_gene: TRBV5-5; abundance: few; d_gene: TRBD1; CDR3aa: CASSLVGTGSRTDTQYF; CDR3nt: TGTGCCAGCAGCTTGGTCGGGACAGGATCCCGCACAGATACGCAGTATTTT
j_gene: TRBJ2-7; v_gene: TRBV10-3; abundance: -; d_gene: -; CDR3aa: CAIRGGSDYEQYF; CDR3nt: TGTGCCATCAGAGGAGGGTCGGACTACGAGCAGTACTTC
j_gene: TRBJ1-6; v_gene: TRBV5-1; abundance: -; d_gene: -; CDR3aa: CASRRAGPNNSPLHF; CDR3nt: TGCGCCAGCCGCCGAGCGGGACCTAATAATTCACCCCTCCACTTT
j_gene: TRBJ2-1; v_gene: TRBV11-2; abundance: -; d_gene: -; CDR3aa: CASSSFPREPSSSYNEQFF; CDR3nt: TGTGCCAGCAGCTCATTTCCTCGTGAGCCTTCGAGCTCCTACAATGAGCAGTTCTTC
j_gene: TRBJ2-7; v_gene: TRBV7-7; abundance: -; d_gene: TRBD1; CDR3aa: CASSIRQGEEQYF; CDR3nt: TGTGCTAGCAGCATTCGACAGGGAGAAGAGCAGTACTTC
j_gene: TRBJ2-1; v_gene: TRBV4-1; abundance: -; d_gene: -; CDR3aa: CASSREDGPREQFF; CDR3nt: TGCGCCAGCAGCCGGGAGGACGGACCTCGGGAGCAGTTCTTC
j_gene: TRBJ2-5; v_gene: TRBV7-2; abundance: -; d_gene: TRBD2; CDR3aa: CASSLTSGRPVETQYF; CDR3nt: TGTGCCAGCAGCTTAACTAGCGGGAGGCCGGTCGAGACCCAGTACTTC
j_gene: TRBJ1-3; v_gene: TRBV30; abundance: few; d_gene: -; CDR3aa: CAWSLAAFSGNTIYF; CDR3nt: TGTGCCTGGAGCTTGGCGGCTTTCTCTGGAAACACCATATATTTT
j_gene: TRBJ2-2; v_gene: TRBV5-4; abundance: -; d_gene: -; CDR3aa: CASSLAPAGELFF; CDR3nt: TGTGCCAGCAGCTTGGCCCCTGCCGGGGAGCTGTTTTTT
j_gene: TRBJ1-4; v_gene: TRBV18; abundance: -; d_gene: TRBD1; CDR3aa: CASSAKQGRKLFF; CDR3nt: TGTGCCAGCTCGGCTAAACAGGGGCGGAAACTGTTTTTT
j_gene: TRBJ1-5; v_gene: TRBV19; abundance: -; d_gene: TRBD1; CDR3aa: CASSRQGYQPQHF; CDR3nt: TGTGCCAGTAGTAGACAGGGGTATCAGCCCCAGCATTTT
j_gene: TRBJ1-2; v_gene: TRBV16; abundance: -; d_gene: TRBD1; CDR3aa: CARTQDRSSYGYTF; CDR3nt: TGTGCCAGGACCCAGGACAGGTCCAGCTATGGCTACACCTTC
j_gene: TRBJ2-2; v_gene: TRBV2; abundance: -; d_gene: TRBD1; CDR3aa: CASSGPGQDTGELFF; CDR3nt: TGTGCCAGCAGCGGACCTGGACAGGACACCGGGGAGCTGTTTTTT
j_gene: TRBJ1-1; v_gene: TRBV10-3; abundance: -; d_gene: -; CDR3aa: CAISDSRGWEAFF; CDR3nt: TGTGCCATCAGTGACTCAAGGGGGTGGGAAGCTTTCTTT
j_gene: TRBJ2-7; v_gene: TRBV13; abundance: -; d_gene: TRBD2; CDR3aa: CASSLARGGYEQYF; CDR3nt: TGTGCCAGCAGCTTAGCCCGGGGGGGGTACGAGCAGTACTTC
j_gene: TRBJ2-1; v_gene: TRBV27; abundance: -; d_gene: TRBD2; CDR3aa: CASSRRLAGLYNEQFF; CDR3nt: TGTGCCAGCAGTAGGAGACTAGCGGGCCTCTACAATGAGCAGTTCTTC
j_gene: TRBJ1-2; v_gene: TRBV7-9; abundance: once; d_gene: TRBD1; CDR3aa: CASSSWTGANYGYTF; CDR3nt: TGTGCCAGCAGCTCCTGGACAGGGGCTAACTATGGCTACACCTTC
j_gene: TRBJ1-1; v_gene: TRBV7-8; abundance: -; d_gene: TRBD1; CDR3aa: CASTRSTGVNTEAFF; CDR3nt: TGTGCCAGCACCAGATCCACAGGGGTGAACACTGAAGCTTTCTTT
j_gene: TRBJ1-1; v_gene: TRBV7-9; abundance: -; d_gene: TRBD1; CDR3aa: CASSTGQGSTEAFF; CDR3nt: TGTGCCAGCAGCACGGGACAGGGGAGCACTGAAGCTTTCTTT
j_gene: TRBJ1-6; v_gene: TRBV5-1; abundance: -; d_gene: TRBD1; CDR3aa: CASSSDRIESPLHF; CDR3nt: TGCGCCAGCAGCTCGGACAGGATCGAGTCACCCCTCCACTTT
j_gene: TRBJ2-5; v_gene: TRBV6-1; abundance: few; d_gene: TRBD1; CDR3aa: CASSPQPGQGETQYF; CDR3nt: TGTGCCAGCAGTCCCCAACCCGGACAGGGGGAGACCCAGTACTTC
j_gene: TRBJ1-1; v_gene: TRBV5-6; abundance: -; d_gene: -; CDR3aa: CASSLVANTEAFF; CDR3nt: TGTGCCAGCAGCTTGGTGGCAAACACTGAAGCTTTCTTT
j_gene: TRBJ2-5; v_gene: TRBV30; abundance: -; d_gene: -; CDR3aa: CAWSGDGDSFETQYF; CDR3nt: TGTGCCTGGAGTGGGGACGGGGACTCTTTCGAGACCCAGTACTTC
j_gene: TRBJ1-5; v_gene: TRBV30; abundance: -; d_gene: -; CDR3aa: CAWSLGGGSVEPQHF; CDR3nt: TGTGCCTGGAGCTTGGGGGGAGGGTCCGTGGAGCCCCAGCATTTT
j_gene: TRBJ1-6; v_gene: TRBV6-1; abundance: -; d_gene: -; CDR3aa: CASSESPGVVVEPLHF; CDR3nt: TGTGCCAGCAGTGAATCTCCAGGGGTGGTAGTTGAACCCCTCCACTTT
j_gene: TRBJ1-3; v_gene: TRBV6-5; abundance: -; d_gene: -; CDR3aa: CASSYSITGATIYF; CDR3nt: TGTGCCAGCAGTTACTCGATTACCGGAGCCACCATATATTTT
j_gene: TRBJ2-7; v_gene: TRBV13; abundance: -; d_gene: TRBD1; CDR3aa: CASSSQGAQDEQYF; CDR3nt: TGTGCCAGCAGCTCCCAGGGGGCGCAGGACGAGCAGTACTTC
j_gene: TRBJ2-1; v_gene: TRBV10-3; abundance: few; d_gene: -; CDR3aa: CAITGTNNEQFF; CDR3nt: TGTGCCATCACGGGAACCAACAATGAGCAGTTCTTC